This TCR beta chain was sequenced for a study of T cell responses to AZD1222 COVID-19 vaccine. Study-wide background: Doses given second, at about 4 or about 12 weeks, were pooled. Study-wide results and caveats: With dominance at 160-218 and 743-854, vaccine-associated CD4 TCRs spanned spike. Rises in breadth and depth of Spike-specific TCRs came after two AZD1222 doses. Possibly, clonal diversity was underestimated; donors were largely white British and included more females.

The germline gives CDR1 GTSNPN, CDR2 SVGIG (reference sequence). The V and J ends lost 3 bases and 0 bases respectively, with 8 bases between them. This CDR3 is built from 13 residues. As for this clone: No antigen is known for it.

Measured with immunoSEQ multiplex PCR; TCRdb has only the in-frame clones, and not every one. The sample contains some 150,000 clones, approximately 90% of which appear only once. Here the sequenced sample was peripheral blood, taken on day 0 of AZD1222 vaccination. This TCR came from an adult in good health. The rearrangement links TRBV30 to TRBJ1-2; possible D gene TRBD1, 6 bases. CDR3 residues: CAWSRGANYGYTF. The CDR3 region has the DNA TGTGCCTGGAGCAGGGGAGCTAACTATGGCTACACCTTC.